Following are 16 T cell receptor beta chains from one sample sequenced in a study of cytomegalovirus exposure and HLA in healthy donors (dated 2017 in TCRdb). The library was generated by the immunoSEQ multiplex PCR assay. A mixture of 60 forward primers for TCR Vbeta segments and 13 reverse primers for TCR Jbeta segments was used in the multiplex PCR. TCRdb carries this immuneACCESS record with in-frame sequences only. Its versions omit some clonotypes, under half of them owing to an unresolved V gene in the studies checked, with the rest unexplained. Here the sample has roughly 150,000 clones; roughly four fifths occur a single time. Over 4% of the sample comes from the top ten. Sequencing used PBMCs. The receptors were sampled from a man aged 45-65 years in good health and CMV-seropositive.

The rearrangement joins TRBV18 to TRBJ2-1; 9 bases line up with TRBD2. Trimming removed 6 bases from V and 3 bases from J; junction bases left unmatched: 9. The CDR3 spans 16 residues. Germline loops: CDR1 KGHSH, CDR2 LQKENI. Here the CDR3 DNA reads TGTGCCAGCTCCCCCGAGGTGCGGGAGGGCTACAATGAGCAGTTCTTC. Amino acids: CASSPEVREGYNEQFF.

The CDR3 loop reads CASTRTQETQYF. The CDR3 DNA reads as TGTGCCAGCACGAGGACACAAGAGACCCAGTACTTC. The J gene is TRBJ2-5, the V gene TRBV2; perhaps TRBD1 as D (5 bases). V was clipped by 7 bases and J by 2 bases, with 8 bases between them. In germline, CDR1 is SNHLY, CDR2 FYNNEI. The CDR3 runs 12 residues. The full variable domain, with the rest looked up from reference TRBV2 and TRBJ2-5, is EPEVTQTPSHQVTQMGQEVILRCVPISNHLYFYWYRQILGQKVEFLVSFYNNEISEKSEIFDDQFSVERPDGSNFTLKIRSTKLEDSAMYFCASTRTQETQYFGPGTRLLVL.

The chain couples TRBV6-5 to TRBJ1-1; TRBD1 agrees at 7 bases. CDR1 is MNHEY, CDR2 SVGAGI, per germline. The CDR3 contains 14 residues. Trimming at V came to 2 bases and at J to 2 bases, leaving 2 bases not matched to a gene. CDR3 sequence reads: CASSYDRDNTEAFF. CDR3 DNA sequence: TGTGCCAGCAGTTACGACAGGGACAACACTGAAGCTTTCTTT.

The rearrangement joins TRBV5-1 to TRBJ2-2, with TRBD2 as a possible D gene (6 bases). The V end was cut by 0 bases, the J end by 1 base, with 7 bases between. The length of the CDR3 is 15 residues. Germline CDR1 and CDR2: SGHRS and YFSETQ. The CDR3 region is CASSLGAGNTGELFF. The CDR3 DNA is TGCGCCAGCAGCTTGGGAGCGGGGAACACCGGGGAGCTGTTTTTT.

V usage is TRBV7-2 and J usage is TRBJ2-5; TRBD2 agrees at 8 bases. The DNA end lines up better with TRBJ2-7; the J call may be wrong. This CDR3 region has 15 residues. CDR1 SGHTA and CDR2 FQGNSA come from the germline V gene. In nucleotides, the CDR3 is TGTGCCAGCAGTTTTAGCGGGGATGCAGACTACGAGCAGTACTTC. Protein: CASSFSGDADYEQYF.

The rearrangement uses TRBV7-9 and TRBJ2-3; 7 positions agree with TRBD2. This CDR3 has 15 residues. Germline V lookup: CDR1 SEHNR, CDR2 FQNEAQ (reference sequence). V trimming: 5 bases; J trimming: 5 bases; junction bases outside the gene matches: 10. The CDR3 DNA reads as TGTGCCAGCAGCAAAACTCAGACTAGCCTAGATACGCAGTATTTT. Encoded protein: CASSKTQTSLDTQYF.

The rearrangement uses TRBV7-2 and TRBJ1-6, with 11 bases aligning to TRBD1. Per germline, CDR1 SGHTA and CDR2 FQGNSA. The CDR3 extends over 15 amino acids. V shed 2 bases, J shed 7 bases, and the junction held 1 base outside the gene matches. The CDR3 coding sequence is TGTGCCAGCAGCTTAAGGACAGGGGGCAATTCACCCCTCCACTTT. It yields the protein CASSLRTGGNSPLHF.

This chain connects TRBV28 to TRBJ1-5; D unresolved. Trimming pared 5 bases from V and 0 bases from J, leaving 5 bases between. The CDR3 loop spans 13 amino acids. CDR1 MDHEN and CDR2 SYDVKM come from the germline V gene. DNA for the CDR3: TGTGCCAGCAGTATAGATAGCAATCAGCCCCAGCATTTT. Its protein is CASSIDSNQPQHF.

The chain employs TRBV9 and TRBJ1-1; D unclear. Trimming removed 0 bases from V and 5 bases from J, with 8 bases in between. The CDR3 length is 13 residues. In germline, CDR1 is SGDLS, CDR2 YYNGEE. The CDR3 DNA sequence: TGTGCCAGCAGCGTAGCTGAGGCGACTGAAGCTTTCTTT. This gives the protein CASSVAEATEAFF.

This clone has a handful of counts. In DNA, the CDR3 is TGTGCCAGCAGCTTAAGGCCGGGACAGTTGCGAGATACGCAGTATTTT. This translates into CASSLRPGQLRDTQYF. The V and J genes are TRBV11-1 and TRBJ2-3; 7 bases align to TRBD1. Losses at the gene ends were 2 bases for V and 5 bases for J; bases not matched to a gene: 10. The CDR3 is 16 amino acids. Germline V CDR1 and CDR2: SGHAT, FQDESV (reference sequence).

The genes are TRBV4-1 and TRBJ2-1; 8 bases map to TRBD2. Germline CDR1 and CDR2: MGHRA and YSYEKL. This CDR3 has 14 residues. Trimming took 5 bases from V and 2 from J; bases not matched to a gene: 2. The CDR3 coding sequence is TGCGCCAGCAGCGGACTAGCTACCTACAATGAGCAGTTCTTC. It yields the protein CASSGLATYNEQFF.

The J gene is TRBJ1-6, the V gene TRBV27, with TRBD1 matching over 9 bases. CDR3 length: 15 residues. V trimming: 4 bases; J trimming: 7 bases; junction bases outside the gene matches: 5. Germline values: CDR1 MNHEY, CDR2 SMNVEV (reference sequence). For the CDR3, the DNA is TGTGCCAGCAGTTCCCCCGGGACAGGGAATTCACCCCTCCACTTT. Amino acid sequence: CASSSPGTGNSPLHF.

The rearrangement links TRBV28 to TRBJ1-2; 7 bases map to TRBD1. Trimming removed 6 bases from V and 1 base from J; junction bases left unmatched: 8. CDR1 and CDR2 (germline): MDHEN, SYDVKM. The CDR3 totals 15 residues. CDR3 nucleotide sequence: TGTGCCAGCAGCAGCCCCGGGACAGTTAACTATGGCTACACCTTC. This sequence encodes CASSSPGTVNYGYTF.

The chain combines TRBV11-3 with TRBJ2-7, with D possibly matching TRBD2 (5 bases). The CDR3 is made up of 13 amino acids. Germline V lookup: CDR1 SGHNT, CDR2 YENEEA. V was trimmed by 4 bases and J by 0 bases, leaving 7 bases between them. CDR3 DNA sequence: TGTGCCAGCAGCTCGGACTGCTCCTACGAGCAGTACTTC. Protein product: CASSSDCSYEQYF. The complete variable domain, with remaining parts taken from reference TRBV11-3 and TRBJ2-7, reads EAGVVQSPRYKIIEKKQPVAFWCNPISGHNTLYWYLQNLGQGPELLIRYENEEAVDDSQLPKDRFSAERLKGVDSTLKIQPAELGDSAVYLCASSSDCSYEQYFGPGTRLTVT.

V usage is TRBV28 and J usage is TRBJ1-3; the D is unclear. The germline gives CDR1 MDHEN, CDR2 SYDVKM. The CDR3 sequence is 15 residues long. The V and J ends lost 1 base and 4 bases respectively, with 11 bases between them. The CDR3 protein is CASSLSTSGGNTIYF. The CDR3 DNA follows: TGTGCCAGCAGTTTATCGACATCGGGAGGAAACACCATATATTTT.

V gene TRBV6-1 combines with J gene TRBJ2-5, with a tentative D call TRBD1 (6 bases). The length of the CDR3 is 14 residues. Between the trimmed V and J ends, which lost 1 base and 3 bases, there was a span of 9 bases. Germline CDR1 reads MNHNS; CDR2 reads SASEGT. The CDR3 nucleotides are TGTGCCAGCAGTGAAGTGTGGACAGAAGAGACCCAGTACTTC. Its protein product is CASSEVWTEETQYF.